In this sample, the clone carrying this T cell receptor (beta chain) turned up many times. Its antigen remains unknown. These data originate in a study of T cells in Graves' hyperthyroidism and ophthalmopathy. The study, taken as a whole, reports: Ophthalmopathy stood apart from stable hyperthyroidism in a 13 V-J model. For ophthalmopathy, model prediction preceded onset by a median about 6 months.

The TCR beta CDR3 regions underwent amplification using RNA transcripts as the source. Carried out on the TCR CDR3, a first-round RT-PCR used the HTBI primer set. TCRdb re-analysed the multiplex PCR reads in MiXCR, keeping a single row per CDR3 protein. Of 620,000 or so distinct CDR3 sequences listed, 13% to 15% are singletons. Diagnosis relied on clinical symptoms, serum thyroxine and TRAb, thyroid ultrasound and orbital computed tomography. The CDR3 has 14 amino acids. Germline-derived CDR1 and CDR2 are SGHRS and YFSETQ. V was pared by 2 bases and J by 2 bases, with 10 bases between. V usage is TRBV5-1 and J usage is TRBJ1-1; D is undetermined. The sample was blood. The origin of this receptor is a woman aged 45-65 years with Graves' ophthalmopathy. The CDR3 DNA is TGCGCCAGCAGCTTAGGAGCCATCAACACTGAAGCTTTCTTT. It yields the protein CASSLGAINTEAFF.